This T cell receptor beta chain originates from a study of T cells in Graves' hyperthyroidism and ophthalmopathy. The CDR3 is 14 residues long. From germline, CDR1 is SGHTS and CDR2 YDEGEE. With 5 bases removed from V and 1 base from J, the gap between germline ends came to 12 bases. Hyperthyroidism of Graves' type that showed no ophthalmopathy progression within 18 months was stable. Exclusions: uncontrolled infection, other autoimmune disease, pregnancy, lactation. Diagnostic assessment was based on clinical symptoms, serum thyroxine and TRAb, thyroid ultrasound and orbital computed tomography. PBMCs were collected from an approximately 9.4 ml volume of fresh peripheral blood. Template material for amplifying TCR beta CDR3 regions consisted of RNA transcripts. HTBI primers were employed in a first-round RT-PCR of the TCR CDR3. One entry per CDR3 protein, called by TCRdb with MiXCR from the multiplex PCR reads. Among 96,000 or so distinct CDR3 sequences listed, roughly 56% were seen once.

This clonotype was recorded at least ten times. The sequencing input was blood. The rearrangement uses TRBV5-8 and TRBJ2-5; unclear D gene. The source is a woman aged 40 to 50 with Graves' hyperthyroidism. The CDR3 protein is CASSTDVRQETQYF. For the CDR3, the DNA is TGTGCCAGCAGTACGGACGTCCGCCAAGAGACCCAGTACTTC.